Presented here are 5 T cell receptor beta chains from one specimen sequenced in a study of PD-L1 blockade in urothelial cancer. Time point specified: pretreatment peripheral blood. Only in-frame clones appear in the TCRdb table, and some are missing; sequencing was by immunoSEQ multiplex PCR. The data hold 45,000 to 65,000 clones, with over 75% observed a single time. The source was PBMCs, collected around atezolizumab (anti-PD-L1) treatment. The source is a man aged 65 to 85 with urothelial cancer.

This chain connects TRBV19 to TRBJ2-2; weak D call: TRBD1 (6 bases). The germline CDR1 and CDR2 sequences are LNHDA and SQIVND (reference sequence). Trimming took 7 bases from V and 7 from J, leaving 13 bases between them. This CDR3 spans 13 amino acids. The CDR3 nucleotides read TGTGCCAGTACGACAGGTGTAAACGGGGAGCTGTTTTTT. This sequence encodes CASTTGVNGELFF. The variable domain in full, with the rest retrieved from reference TRBV19 and TRBJ2-2, is DGGITQSPKYLFRKEGQNVTLSCEQNLNHDAMYWYRQDPGQGLRLIYYSQIVNDFQKGDIAEGYSVSREKKESFPLTVTSAQKNPTAFYLCASTTGVNGELFFGEGSRLTVL.

This CDR3 reads CASSQDFGQSGGYTF. In nucleotides, the CDR3 is TGCGCCAGCAGCCAAGACTTTGGGCAGTCAGGTGGCTACACCTTC. V usage is TRBV4-1 and J usage is TRBJ1-2; D gene uncertain. Trimming left V 0 bases short and J 7 bases short, with 15 bases between. The CDR3 is made up of 15 amino acids. Germline-derived CDR1 and CDR2 are MGHRA and YSYEKL.

The chain joins TRBV7-9 to TRBJ1-1; D ambiguous. The CDR3 runs to 14 residues. Germline V gene sequence: CDR1 SEHNR, CDR2 FQNEAQ (reference sequence). Trimming removed 4 bases at V and 5 bases at J, with 14 bases between. The CDR3 DNA sequence: TGTGCCAGCAGCTCCGCGGGAGGGTGGACTGAAGCTTTCTTT. This codes for CASSSAGGWTEAFF. The whole variable domain, remainder taken from reference TRBV7-9 and TRBJ1-1, is DTGVSQNPRHKITKRGQNVTFRCDPISEHNRLYWYRQTLGQGPEFLTYFQNEAQLEKSRLLSDRFSAERPKGSFSTLEIQRTEQGDSAMYLCASSSAGGWTEAFFGQGTRLTVV.

In its sample, this clone was seen once. This sequence joins TRBV7-9 and TRBJ1-2; D remains ambiguous. Trimming removed 5 bases at V and 0 bases at J, with 10 bases between. From germline, CDR1 is SEHNR and CDR2 FQNEAQ (reference sequence). CDR3 length: 14 amino acids. DNA of the CDR3: TGTGCCAGCAGCCCGCAGGTAGCTAACTATGGCTACACCTTC. It encodes CASSPQVANYGYTF.

This clone has just one count. J is TRBJ2-3 and V is TRBV7-8, with 13 positions matching TRBD2. Germline lookup yields CDR1 SGHVS and CDR2 FQNEAQ. V shed 5 bases and J 14 bases; nucleotides not matched to a gene: 16. The CDR3 totals 16 residues. The CDR3 DNA reads as TGTGCCAGCAGCCCGAGACTAGCGGGAGGCCACAGATACGCGTATTTT. Translated, it gives CASSPRLAGGHRYAYF.